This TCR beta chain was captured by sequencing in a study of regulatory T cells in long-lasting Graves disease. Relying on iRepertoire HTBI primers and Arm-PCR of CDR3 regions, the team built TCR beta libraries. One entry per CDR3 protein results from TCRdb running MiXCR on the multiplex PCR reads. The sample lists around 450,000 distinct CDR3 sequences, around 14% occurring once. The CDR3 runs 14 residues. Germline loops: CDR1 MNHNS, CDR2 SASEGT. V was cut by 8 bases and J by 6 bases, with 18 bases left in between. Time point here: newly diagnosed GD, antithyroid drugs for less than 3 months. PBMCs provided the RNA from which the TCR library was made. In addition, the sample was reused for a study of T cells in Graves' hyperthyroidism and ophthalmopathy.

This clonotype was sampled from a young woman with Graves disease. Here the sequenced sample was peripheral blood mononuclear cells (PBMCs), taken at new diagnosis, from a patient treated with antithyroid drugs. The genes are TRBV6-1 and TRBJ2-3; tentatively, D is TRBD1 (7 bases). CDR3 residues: CASARQGGGDTQYF. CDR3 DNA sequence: TGTGCCAGCGCCCGACAGGGAGGAGGGGATACGCAGTATTTT.